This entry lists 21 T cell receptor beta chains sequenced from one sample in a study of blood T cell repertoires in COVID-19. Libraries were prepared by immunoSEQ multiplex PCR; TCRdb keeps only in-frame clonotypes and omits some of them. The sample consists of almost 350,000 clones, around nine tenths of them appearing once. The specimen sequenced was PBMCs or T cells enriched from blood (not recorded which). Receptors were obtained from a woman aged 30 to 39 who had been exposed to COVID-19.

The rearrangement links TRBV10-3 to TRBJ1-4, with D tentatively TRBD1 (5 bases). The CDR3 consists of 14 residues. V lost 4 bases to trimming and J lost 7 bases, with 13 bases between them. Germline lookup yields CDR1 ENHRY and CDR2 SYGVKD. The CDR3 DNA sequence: TGTGCCATCAGTGCCGGCAGGGAAGGTGAAAAACTGTTTTTT. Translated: CAISAGREGEKLFF.

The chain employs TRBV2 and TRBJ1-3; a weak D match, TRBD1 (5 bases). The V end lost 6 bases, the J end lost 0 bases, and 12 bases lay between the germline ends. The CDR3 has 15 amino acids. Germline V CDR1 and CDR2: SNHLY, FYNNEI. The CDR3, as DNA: TGTGCCAGCAGCGCCGACAGAAACTCTGGAAACACCATATATTTT. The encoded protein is CASSADRNSGNTIYF.

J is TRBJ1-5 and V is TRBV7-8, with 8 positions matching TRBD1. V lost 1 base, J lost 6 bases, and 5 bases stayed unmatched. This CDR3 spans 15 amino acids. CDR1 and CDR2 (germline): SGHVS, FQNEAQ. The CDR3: CASSLVPGGSQPQHF. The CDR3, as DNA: TGTGCCAGCAGCTTAGTTCCAGGGGGCAGTCAGCCCCAGCATTTT.

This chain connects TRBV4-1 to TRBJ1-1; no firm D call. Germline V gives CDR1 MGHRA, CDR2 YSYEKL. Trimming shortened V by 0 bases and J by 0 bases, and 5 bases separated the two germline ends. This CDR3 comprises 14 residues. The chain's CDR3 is CASSQDPMNTEAFF. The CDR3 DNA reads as TGCGCCAGCAGCCAAGATCCAATGAACACTGAAGCTTTCTTT.

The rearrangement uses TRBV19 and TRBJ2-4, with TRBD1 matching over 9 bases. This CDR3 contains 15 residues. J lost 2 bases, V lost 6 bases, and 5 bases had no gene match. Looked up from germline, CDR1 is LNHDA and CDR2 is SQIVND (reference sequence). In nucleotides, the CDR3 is TGTGCCAGTAGAACCGGGACAGGGACCAAAAACATTCAGTACTTC. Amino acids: CASRTGTGTKNIQYF.

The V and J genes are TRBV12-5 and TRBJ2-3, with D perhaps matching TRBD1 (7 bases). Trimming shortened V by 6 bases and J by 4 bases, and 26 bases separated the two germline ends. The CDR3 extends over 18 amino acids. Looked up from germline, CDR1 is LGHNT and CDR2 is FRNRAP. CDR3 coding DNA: TGTGCTAGTGGCCCGTGGAGGGGGCAACTAGGGAACGCAGATACGCAGTATTTT. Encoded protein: CASGPWRGQLGNADTQYF.

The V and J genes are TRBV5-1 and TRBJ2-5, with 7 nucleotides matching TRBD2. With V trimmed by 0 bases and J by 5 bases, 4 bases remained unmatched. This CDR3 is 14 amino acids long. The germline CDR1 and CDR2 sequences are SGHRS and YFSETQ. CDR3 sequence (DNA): TGCGCCAGCAGCTTGGGCGGGAGCTGGGAGACCCAGTACTTC. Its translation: CASSLGGSWETQYF.

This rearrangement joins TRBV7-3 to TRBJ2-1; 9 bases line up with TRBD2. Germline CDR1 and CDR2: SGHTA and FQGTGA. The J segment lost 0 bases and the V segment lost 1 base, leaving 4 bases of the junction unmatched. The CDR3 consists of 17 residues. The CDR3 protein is CASSLMAGLASYNEQFF. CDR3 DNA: TGTGCCAGCAGCTTAATGGCGGGACTAGCCTCCTACAATGAGCAGTTCTTC.

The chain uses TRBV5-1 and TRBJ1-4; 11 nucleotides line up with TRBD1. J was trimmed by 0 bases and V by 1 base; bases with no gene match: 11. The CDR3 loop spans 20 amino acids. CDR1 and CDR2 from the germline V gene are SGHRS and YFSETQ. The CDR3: CASSLPNKTGQGATNEKLFF. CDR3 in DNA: TGCGCCAGCAGCTTGCCCAATAAGACGGGACAGGGGGCAACTAATGAAAAACTGTTTTTT.

CDR3: CASSFPPTYGYTF. In DNA, the CDR3 is TGTGCCAGCAGTTTTCCTCCCACATATGGCTACACCTTC. V and J are TRBV12-3 or TRBV12-4 and TRBJ1-2; D ambiguous. Trimming shortened V by 3 bases and J by 5 bases, and 10 bases separated the two germline ends. The CDR3 consists of 13 residues.

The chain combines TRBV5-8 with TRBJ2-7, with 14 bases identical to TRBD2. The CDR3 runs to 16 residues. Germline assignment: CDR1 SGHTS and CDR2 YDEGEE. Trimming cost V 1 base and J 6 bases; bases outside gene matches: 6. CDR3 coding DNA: TGTGCCAGCAGCTTGCGTACCGGGACTAGCGGGAGCGAGCAGTACTTC. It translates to CASSLRTGTSGSEQYF.

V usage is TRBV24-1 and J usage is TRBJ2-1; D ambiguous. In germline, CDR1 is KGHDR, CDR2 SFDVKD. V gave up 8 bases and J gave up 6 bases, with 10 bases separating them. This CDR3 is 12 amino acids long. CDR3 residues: CATTTSSNEQFF. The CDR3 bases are TGTGCCACCACAACCAGTTCCAATGAGCAGTTCTTC.

The CDR3 region is CASSSGVNYGYTF. In DNA, the CDR3 is TGTGCCAGCAGTTCGGGGGTCAACTATGGCTACACCTTC. J is TRBJ1-2 and V is TRBV7-3; weak D call: TRBD1 (5 bases). Germline V CDR1 and CDR2: SGHTA, FQGTGA. This CDR3 region has 13 residues. V was cut by 6 bases and J by 2 bases, with 10 bases left in between.

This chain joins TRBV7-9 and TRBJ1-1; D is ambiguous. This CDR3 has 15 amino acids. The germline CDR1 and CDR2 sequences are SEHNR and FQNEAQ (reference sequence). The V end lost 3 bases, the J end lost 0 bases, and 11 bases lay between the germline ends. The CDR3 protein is CASSFQSSMNTEAFF. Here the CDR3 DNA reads TGTGCCAGCAGCTTTCAGTCATCAATGAACACTGAAGCTTTCTTT.

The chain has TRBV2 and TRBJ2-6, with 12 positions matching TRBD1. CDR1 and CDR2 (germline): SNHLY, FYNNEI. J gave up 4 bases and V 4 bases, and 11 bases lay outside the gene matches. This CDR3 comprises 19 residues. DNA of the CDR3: TGTGCCAGCAGTGGCCGGGACAGGGGGCGATTCTCCGGGGCCAACGTCCTGACTTTC. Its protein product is CASSGRDRGRFSGANVLTF.

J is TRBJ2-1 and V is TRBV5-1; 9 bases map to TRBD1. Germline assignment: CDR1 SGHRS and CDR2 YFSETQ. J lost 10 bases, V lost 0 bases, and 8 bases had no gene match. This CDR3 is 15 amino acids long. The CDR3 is CASSLGPSGTGEQFF. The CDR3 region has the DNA TGCGCCAGCAGCTTGGGACCTTCCGGGACAGGGGAGCAGTTCTTC.

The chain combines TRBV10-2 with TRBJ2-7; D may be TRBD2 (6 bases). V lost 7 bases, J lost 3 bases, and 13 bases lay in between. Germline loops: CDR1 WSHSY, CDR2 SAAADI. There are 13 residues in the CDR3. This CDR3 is CASTVGSNYEQYF. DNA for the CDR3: TGCGCCAGCACGGTCGGGAGCAACTACGAGCAGTACTTC.

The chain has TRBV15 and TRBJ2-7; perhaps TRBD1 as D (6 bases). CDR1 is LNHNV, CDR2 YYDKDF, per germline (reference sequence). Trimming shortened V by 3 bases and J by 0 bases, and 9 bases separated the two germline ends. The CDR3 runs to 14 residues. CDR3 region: CATSSGTFSYEQYF. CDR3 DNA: TGTGCCACCAGCAGCGGGACATTCTCCTACGAGCAGTACTTC.

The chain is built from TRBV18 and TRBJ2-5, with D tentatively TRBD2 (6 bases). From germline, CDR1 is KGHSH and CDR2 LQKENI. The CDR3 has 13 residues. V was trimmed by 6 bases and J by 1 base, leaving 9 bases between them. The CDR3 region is CASSPGLQETQYF. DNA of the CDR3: TGTGCCAGCTCCCCGGGACTCCAAGAGACCCAGTACTTC.

The CDR3 nucleotides are TGCGCCAGCAGCTCAGGGGACAGCCGACGTAACTATGGCTACACCTTC. Amino acid sequence: CASSSGDSRRNYGYTF. J is TRBJ1-2 and V is TRBV5-1, with 7 nucleotides matching TRBD1. Germline lookup yields CDR1 SGHRS and CDR2 YFSETQ. Unmatched junction bases numbered 9, after V lost 3 bases and J lost 1 base. The CDR3 sequence is 16 residues long.

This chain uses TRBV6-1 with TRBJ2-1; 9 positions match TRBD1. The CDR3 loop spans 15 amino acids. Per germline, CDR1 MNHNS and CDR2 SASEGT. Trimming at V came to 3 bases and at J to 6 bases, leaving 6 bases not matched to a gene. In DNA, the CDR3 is TGTGCCAGCAGTGAGTGGGACAGGGTGGGCAATGAGCAGTTCTTC. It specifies CASSEWDRVGNEQFF.